Each of the 22 T cell receptor beta chains below was sequenced from the same sample in a study of regulatory dendritic cells for organ transplantation (dated by TCRdb to about 2017). The library was built by means of the immunoSEQ multiplex PCR assay. In TCRdb, the immuneACCESS table is reduced to in-frame sequences with V and J assigned. These tables do not hold every clone; where another copy was compared, an unresolved V gene accounts for under half, and the others remain unexplained. In this sample the table shows roughly 34,000 clones, roughly nine tenths of which occur a single time. Over 0.06% of the sample is held by the ten biggest clonotypes. The sequencing sample was made of naive CD4+ T cells from blood. The cell subset or site tag for this specimen amounts to: CD45RA+ naive T cells. The source is a human donor in good health.

The chain couples TRBV19 to TRBJ2-1; 12 bases agree with TRBD2. J gave up 10 bases and V 5 bases, and 15 bases lay outside the gene matches. The V gene's germline CDR1 is LNHDA and CDR2 SQIVND (reference sequence). This CDR3 has 17 amino acids. The CDR3 DNA is TGTGCCAGTAGTCACGGGGGCCCTAGCGGGAGGGCCCGGGAGCAGTTCTTC. This sequence encodes CASSHGGPSGRAREQFF.

J is TRBJ2-2 and V is TRBV6-6; 8 positions match TRBD1. V trimming: 6 bases; J trimming: 0 bases; junction bases outside the gene matches: 3. CDR3 size: 15 residues. Germline CDR1 reads MNHNY; CDR2 reads SVGAGI (reference sequence). This chain's CDR3 is CASRPGQANTGELFF. Here the CDR3 DNA reads TGTGCCAGCAGACCGGGACAGGCGAACACCGGGGAGCTGTTTTTT.

The chain links TRBV18 to TRBJ2-5; D possibly corresponds to TRBD1 (5 bases). V was shortened by 4 bases and J by 1 base, with 7 bases between the two germline ends. CDR1 is KGHSH and CDR2 is LQKENI in the germline V gene. There are 13 residues in the CDR3. The DNA of the CDR3 is TGTGCCAGCTCACTAGGGGCCCAAGAGACCCAGTACTTC. Translated, it gives CASSLGAQETQYF.

The chain couples TRBV18 to TRBJ1-1; D not certain. V was trimmed by 6 bases and J by 1 base, leaving 12 bases between them. Germline CDR1 and CDR2: KGHSH and LQKENI. This CDR3 has 14 residues. For the CDR3, the DNA is TGTGCCAGCTCTCCGGTGATTGGGAACACTGAAGCTTTCTTT. Its protein is CASSPVIGNTEAFF.

The genes are TRBV6-6 and TRBJ2-7, with D perhaps TRBD1 (5 bases). V was trimmed by 6 bases and J by 0 bases, leaving 9 bases between them. The CDR3 loop spans 13 amino acids. CDR1 is MNHNY, CDR2 SVGAGI, per germline (reference sequence). The CDR3 DNA is TGTGCCAGCAGCAGACAGAGCTCCTACGAGCAGTACTTC. Translating gives CASSRQSSYEQYF.

The chain employs TRBV7-3 and TRBJ1-1, with D perhaps TRBD1 (5 bases). CDR1 is SGHTA, CDR2 FQGTGA, per germline. This CDR3 contains 14 residues. V lost 0 bases and J 7 bases, leaving 12 bases between the germline ends. The CDR3 DNA is TGTGCCAGCAGCTTAACGGGGACCTCCGGTGAAGCTTTCTTT. Translation: CASSLTGTSGEAFF.

This sequence joins TRBV9 and TRBJ2-2, with D hard to call. This CDR3 contains 15 residues. Germline CDR1 reads SGDLS; CDR2 reads YYNGEE. Trimming cost V 1 base and J 1 base, with 8 bases left between them. Here the CDR3 reads CASSVRTGNTGELFF. The CDR3, as DNA: TGTGCCAGCAGCGTACGGACGGGGAACACCGGGGAGCTGTTTTTT.

This rearrangement joins TRBV5-4 to TRBJ2-7; 9 bases are shared with TRBD2. The ends lost 0 bases at V and 4 bases at J; junction bases unmatched: 5. There are 15 residues in the CDR3. Germline values: CDR1 SGHNT, CDR2 YYREEE (reference sequence). The CDR3 protein is CASSLAFAGGYEQYF. DNA of the CDR3: TGTGCCAGCAGCTTGGCTTTCGCGGGGGGGTACGAGCAGTACTTC.

The genes are TRBV18 and TRBJ2-7; 7 nucleotides line up with TRBD1. Germline CDR1 KGHSH, CDR2 LQKENI. CDR3 size: 14 residues. Unmatched junction bases numbered 7, after V lost 3 bases and J lost 5 bases. The CDR3 reads CASSPSGQRDEQYF. The CDR3 nucleotides read TGTGCCAGCTCACCTTCGGGACAGAGAGACGAGCAGTACTTC.

This clone was observed a few times. Here the CDR3 reads CAWSVVGNTIYF. CDR3 bases: TGTGCCTGGAGTGTTGTTGGAAACACCATATATTTT. V and J are TRBV30 and TRBJ1-3; no firm D call. The CDR3 totals 12 residues. Per germline, CDR1 GTSNPN and CDR2 SVGIG (reference sequence). V lost 0 bases to trimming and J lost 3 bases, with 3 bases between them.

This sequence joins TRBV29-1 and TRBJ1-1; D not certain. Germline CDR1 and CDR2: SQVTM and ANQGSEA. V was clipped by 3 bases and J by 0 bases, with 8 bases between them. The CDR3 length is 13 residues. The CDR3: CSVEVSLNTEAFF. In DNA, the CDR3 is TGCAGCGTTGAGGTTAGCCTGAACACTGAAGCTTTCTTT. Full variable domain (outside the CDR3, taken from reference TRBV29-1 and TRBJ1-1): SAVISQKPSRDICQRGTSLTIQCQVDSQVTMMFWYRQQPGQSLTLIATANQGSEATYESGFVIDKFPISRPNLTFSTLTVSNMSPEDSSIYLCSVEVSLNTEAFFGQGTRLTVV.

The gene calls are TRBV28 and TRBJ2-5; no reliable D call. The CDR3 contains 11 residues. Germline loops: CDR1 MDHEN, CDR2 SYDVKM. The V and J ends lost 1 base and 10 bases respectively, with 7 bases between them. DNA of the CDR3: TGTGCCAGCAGTTTATACGGTAGCCAGTACTTC. The encoded protein is CASSLYGSQYF. Supplemented by reference TRBV28 and TRBJ2-5, the full variable domain reads DVKVTQSSRYLVKRTGEKVFLECVQDMDHENMFWYRQDPGLGLRLIYFSYDVKMKEKGDIPEGYSVSREKKERFSLILESASTNQTSMYLCASSLYGSQYFGPGTRLLVL.

This chain links TRBV7-6 with TRBJ1-2; D not resolved. The CDR3 is 18 residues long. Germline V lookup: CDR1 SGHVS, CDR2 FNYEAQ. V was clipped by 1 base and J by 4 bases, with 22 bases between them. CDR3 nucleotide sequence: TGTGCCAGCAGCTTAGTCGGGGTGAATGCAGTTTCGTTCTATGGCTACACCTTC. As protein: CASSLVGVNAVSFYGYTF.

The V call is TRBV10-2, the J call TRBJ2-7; 9 bases agree with TRBD2. Germline CDR1 reads WSHSY; CDR2 reads SAAADI. Losses at the gene ends were 6 bases for V and 0 bases for J; bases not matched to a gene: 3. This CDR3 is 14 amino acids long. The CDR3 loop is CASSGGGVSYEQYF. DNA for the CDR3: TGCGCCAGCAGCGGCGGGGGGGTCTCCTACGAGCAGTACTTC.

The chain employs TRBV10-3 and TRBJ2-1, with D possibly called TRBD1 or TRBD2 (7 bases each). The germline gives CDR1 ENHRY, CDR2 SYGVKD. V was cut by 7 bases and J by 14 bases, with 21 bases left in between. There are 13 residues in the CDR3. The CDR3 here is CAITGTAGSGEFF. CDR3 DNA: TGTGCCATCACCGGGACAGCGGGGTCAGGCGAGTTCTTC.

This sequence joins TRBV7-3 and TRBJ2-3; 7 nucleotides agree with TRBD1. CDR1 is SGHTA and CDR2 is FQGTGA in the germline V gene. V shed 0 bases, J shed 0 bases, and the junction held 3 bases outside the gene matches. This CDR3 is 16 amino acids long. The DNA of the CDR3 is TGTGCCAGCAGCTTAACAGGGGGCTTCAGCACAGATACGCAGTATTTT. It codes for CASSLTGGFSTDTQYF.

The count of this clone is one. The rearrangement uses TRBV7-9 and TRBJ2-7; D might be TRBD2 (6 bases). The CDR3 loop spans 13 amino acids. V was cut by 5 bases and J by 3 bases, with 11 bases left in between. Germline V gives CDR1 SEHNR, CDR2 FQNEAQ (reference sequence). In nucleotides, the CDR3 is TGTGCCAGCAGCCCGGGGACTTACTACGAGCAGTACTTC. Protein sequence: CASSPGTYYEQYF.

The chain combines TRBV25-1 with TRBJ1-4, with D perhaps matching TRBD1 (6 bases). Trimming removed 2 bases at V and 7 bases at J, with 17 bases between. Germline V gene data show CDR1 as MGHDK and CDR2 as SYGVNS. The CDR3 is made up of 16 amino acids. The chain's CDR3 is CASSEGLGAGGEKLFF. DNA for the CDR3: TGTGCCAGCAGTGAAGGTCTGGGGGCAGGAGGTGAAAAACTGTTTTTT.

The J gene is TRBJ2-4, the V gene TRBV28; TRBD1 might be the D (7 bases). Trimming removed 7 bases at V and 6 bases at J, with 13 bases between. CDR1 MDHEN and CDR2 SYDVKM come from the germline V gene. CDR3 length: 13 residues. Written as DNA, the CDR3 is TGTGCCAGCACCTCAGGGGGGCCAAACATTCAGTACTTC. Amino acid sequence: CASTSGGPNIQYF.

The chain couples TRBV11-1 to TRBJ2-1, with D perhaps matching TRBD1 or TRBD2 (5 bases each). CDR3 size: 15 residues. CDR1 and CDR2 (germline): SGHAT, FQDESV (reference sequence). Trimming took 11 bases from V and 0 from J, leaving 17 bases between them. CDR3: CAGLRDVYSYNEQFF. DNA of the CDR3: TGTGCCGGCTTGAGGGACGTCTACTCCTACAATGAGCAGTTCTTC.

CDR3 in amino acids: CASSPPSGGLAGGWSADTQYF. The CDR3 DNA sequence: TGTGCCAGCAGCCCACCCTCGGGGGGTCTAGCGGGAGGATGGAGCGCAGATACGCAGTATTTT. The chain couples TRBV9 to TRBJ2-3; 11 bases are shared with TRBD2. This CDR3 is built from 21 residues. The germline V gene encodes CDR1 SGDLS and CDR2 YYNGEE. The trim removed 4 bases at V and 4 bases at J, leaving 23 bases unmatched.

The chain is built from TRBV10-2 and TRBJ1-1, with D unresolved. The CDR3 is 15 amino acids. V lost 6 bases to trimming and J lost 2 bases, with 16 bases between them. Germline lookup yields CDR1 WSHSY and CDR2 SAAADI. For the CDR3, the DNA is TGCGCCAGCAGGGCCGGGCCCCGGGTCAACACTGAAGCTTTCTTT. This sequence encodes CASRAGPRVNTEAFF.